This T cell receptor (beta chain) was found in a study of blood T cell repertoires in COVID-19. Study background: Acute and convalescent COVID-19 samples came from the United States, Italy and Spain.

Recruits, aged about 18 to 89 years, lived in 20 to 30 US areas. Membership in each cohort depended on participant-reported clinical history. Repertoires were generated with immunoSEQ multiplex PCR, while TCRdb's copy carries only in-frame clones and drops some. This sample carries about 280,000 clones, 87% of them seen once, and the ten largest clones take around 5.8%. Germline V gene data show CDR1 as KGHDR and CDR2 as SFDVKD. The CDR3 spans 17 residues. V gave up 4 bases and J gave up 0 bases, with 14 bases separating them. This chain links TRBV24-1 with TRBJ1-4; D unclear. Sequencing was done on a sample of PBMCs or T cells enriched from blood (not recorded which). The sequence was obtained from a woman aged 40 to 50 who had recovered from COVID-19. The chain's CDR3 is CATSDTKRGSTNEKLFF. CDR3 nucleotide sequence: TGTGCCACCAGTGACACCAAGAGAGGATCAACTAATGAAAAACTGTTTTTT.